This T cell receptor beta chain came from a study of cytomegalovirus exposure and HLA in healthy donors. The PCR employed 60 Vbeta primers together with 13 Jbeta primers. Profiled with immunoSEQ multiplex PCR; TCRdb holds only in-frame clones, not every one. The table lists under 200,000 clones, 80% to 85% of them singletons, with more than 1.5% in the top ten. General study points: Researchers reported in a later analysis that a missense DCLRE1C variant was tied to TCR beta V- and J-gene trimming. Reported findings show TCR beta sequences accurately forecast HLA-A and HLA-B alleles in most subjects. The authors enumerated some 160 TCR beta chains as linked to cytomegalovirus. Being productive about 90% or about 30% of the time was typical of most TCR beta V segments in an earlier analysis.

Comment on this clone: No antigen is known for it.

This TCR was sampled from a human donor in good health. Input material: PBMCs.

The CDR3 DNA follows: TGTGCCAGCATGGGACAGGTATACAATGAGCAGTTCTTC. This codes for CASMGQVYNEQFF. This sequence joins TRBV6-6 and TRBJ2-1, with 8 bases that match TRBD1. V was pared by 7 bases and J by 4 bases, with 3 bases of the junction left unmatched. CDR1 is MNHNY, CDR2 SVGAGI, per germline (reference sequence). The CDR3 contains 13 residues.